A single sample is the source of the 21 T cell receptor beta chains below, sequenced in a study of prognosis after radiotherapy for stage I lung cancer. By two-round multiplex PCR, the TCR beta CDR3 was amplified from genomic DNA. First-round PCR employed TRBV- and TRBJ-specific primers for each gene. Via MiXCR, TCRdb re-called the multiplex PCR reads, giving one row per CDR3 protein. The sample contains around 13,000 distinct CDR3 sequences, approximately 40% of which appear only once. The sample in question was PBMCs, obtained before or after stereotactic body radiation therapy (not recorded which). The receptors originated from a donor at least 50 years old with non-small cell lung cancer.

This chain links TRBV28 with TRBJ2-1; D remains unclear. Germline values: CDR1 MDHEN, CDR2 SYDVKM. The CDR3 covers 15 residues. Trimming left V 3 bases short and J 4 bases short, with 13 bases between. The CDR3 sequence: CASSLTIGLYNEQFF. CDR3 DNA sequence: TGTGCCAGCAGTTTGACCATCGGTTTATACAATGAGCAGTTCTTC.

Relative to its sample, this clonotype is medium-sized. The DNA for the CDR3 is TGTGCCAGCAAACCTGGGGGACAGCAGAACACTGAAGCTTTCTTT. This gives the protein CASKPGGQQNTEAFF. The rearrangement joins TRBV28 to TRBJ1-1, with 7 bases fitting TRBD1. The germline V gene encodes CDR1 MDHEN and CDR2 SYDVKM. The junction had 9 bases not matched to a gene; V was cut back by 7 bases and J by 1 base. This CDR3 contains 15 residues.

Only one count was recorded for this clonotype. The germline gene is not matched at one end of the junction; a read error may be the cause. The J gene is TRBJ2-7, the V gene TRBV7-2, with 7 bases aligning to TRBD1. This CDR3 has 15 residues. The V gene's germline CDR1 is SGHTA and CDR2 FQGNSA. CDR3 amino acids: CDSSPAPTGDYEQYF. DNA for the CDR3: TGTGACAGCAGCCCAGCCCCTACAGGGGACTACGAGCAGTACTTC.

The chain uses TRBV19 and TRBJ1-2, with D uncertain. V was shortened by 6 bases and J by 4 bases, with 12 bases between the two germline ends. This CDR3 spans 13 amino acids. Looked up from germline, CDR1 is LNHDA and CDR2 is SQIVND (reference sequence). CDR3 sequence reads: CASRESRAYGYTF. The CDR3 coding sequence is TGTGCCAGTAGAGAAAGCCGGGCCTATGGCTACACCTTC.

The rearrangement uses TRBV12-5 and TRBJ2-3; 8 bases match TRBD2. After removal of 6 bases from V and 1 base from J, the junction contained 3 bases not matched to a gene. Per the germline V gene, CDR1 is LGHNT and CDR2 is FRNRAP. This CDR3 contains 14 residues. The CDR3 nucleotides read TGTGCTAGTGGCCATAGCGGGGGCACAGATACGCAGTATTTT. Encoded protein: CASGHSGGTDTQYF.

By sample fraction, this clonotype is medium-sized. The CDR3 DNA is TGTGCCACCAGGCTAGCGGGAGCACGTGAGCAGTTCTTC. Protein sequence: CATRLAGAREQFF. J is TRBJ2-1 and V is TRBV24-1; 10 nucleotides agree with TRBD2. This CDR3 region has 13 residues. With V trimmed by 7 bases and J by 9 bases, 5 bases remained unmatched. Germline values: CDR1 KGHDR, CDR2 SFDVKD.

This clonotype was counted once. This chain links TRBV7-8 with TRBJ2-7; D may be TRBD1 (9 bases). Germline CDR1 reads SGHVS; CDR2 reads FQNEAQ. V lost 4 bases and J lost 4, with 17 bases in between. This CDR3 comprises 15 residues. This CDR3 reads CASSYTGGTGYEQYF. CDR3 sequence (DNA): TGTGCCAGCAGCTATACGGGGGGGACAGGGTACGAGCAGTACTTC.

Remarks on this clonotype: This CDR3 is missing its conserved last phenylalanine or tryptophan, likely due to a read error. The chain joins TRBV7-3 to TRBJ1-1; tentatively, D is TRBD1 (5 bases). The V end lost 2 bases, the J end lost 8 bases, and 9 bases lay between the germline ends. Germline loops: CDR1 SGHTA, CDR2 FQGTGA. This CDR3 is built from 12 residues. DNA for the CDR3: TGTGCCAGCAGCTTAGATGACAGCGAAGCTTTCCTT. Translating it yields CASSLDDSEAFL.

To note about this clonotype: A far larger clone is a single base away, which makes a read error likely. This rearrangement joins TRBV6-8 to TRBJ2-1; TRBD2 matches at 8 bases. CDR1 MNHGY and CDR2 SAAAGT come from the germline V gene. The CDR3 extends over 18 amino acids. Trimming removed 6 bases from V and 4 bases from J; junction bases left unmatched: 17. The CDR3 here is CASSGTRGGPRSYNEQFF. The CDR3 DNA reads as TGTGCCAGCAGCGGGACTAGAGGGGGGCCCCGTTCATACAATGAGCAGTTCTTC.

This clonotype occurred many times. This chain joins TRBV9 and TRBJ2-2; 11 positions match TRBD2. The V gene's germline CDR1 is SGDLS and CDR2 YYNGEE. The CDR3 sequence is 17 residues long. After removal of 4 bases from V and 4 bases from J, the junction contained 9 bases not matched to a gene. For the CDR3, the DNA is TGTGCCAGCAGCTCCCGTAGCGGGAGGGGTACCACCGGGGAGCTGTTTTTT. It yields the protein CASSSRSGRGTTGELFF.

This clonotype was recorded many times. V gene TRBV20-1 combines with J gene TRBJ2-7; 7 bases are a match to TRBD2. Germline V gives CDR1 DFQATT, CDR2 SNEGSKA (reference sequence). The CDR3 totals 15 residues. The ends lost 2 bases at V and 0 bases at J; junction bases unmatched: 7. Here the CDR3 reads CSARPSSGASYEQYF. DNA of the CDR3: TGCAGTGCTAGACCCTCAAGCGGGGCCTCCTACGAGCAGTACTTC.

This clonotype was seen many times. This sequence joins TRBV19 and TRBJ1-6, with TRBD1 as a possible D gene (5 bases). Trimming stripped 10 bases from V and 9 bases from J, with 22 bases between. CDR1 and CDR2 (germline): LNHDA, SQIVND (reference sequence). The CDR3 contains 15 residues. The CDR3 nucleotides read TGTGCCACCCGCCCCGCCAGGGTATGGTCTTCACCCCTCCACTTT. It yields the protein CATRPARVWSSPLHF.

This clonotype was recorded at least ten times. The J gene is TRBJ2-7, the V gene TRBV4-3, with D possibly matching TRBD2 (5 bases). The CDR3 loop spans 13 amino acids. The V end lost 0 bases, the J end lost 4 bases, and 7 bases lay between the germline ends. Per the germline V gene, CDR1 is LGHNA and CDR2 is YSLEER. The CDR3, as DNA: TGCGCCAGCAGCCAAGAGGCGGGTTACGAGCAGTACTTC. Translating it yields CASSQEAGYEQYF.

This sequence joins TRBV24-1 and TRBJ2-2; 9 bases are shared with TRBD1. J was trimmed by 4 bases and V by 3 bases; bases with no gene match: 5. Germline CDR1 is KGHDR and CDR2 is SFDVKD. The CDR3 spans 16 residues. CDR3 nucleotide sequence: TGTGCCACCAGTGATCCCGGGACAGGGACCACCGGGGAGCTGTTTTTT. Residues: CATSDPGTGTTGELFF.

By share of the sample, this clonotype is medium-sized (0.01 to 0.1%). CDR3 protein: CASSFLPGGEQYF. CDR3 bases: TGTGCCAGCAGTTTCCTTCCAGGGGGGGAGCAGTACTTC. This chain connects TRBV27 to TRBJ2-7; the D gene is possibly TRBD1 (7 bases). The CDR3 has 13 residues. Germline lookup yields CDR1 MNHEY and CDR2 SMNVEV (reference sequence). V dropped 3 bases and J dropped 7 bases, with 13 bases sitting between them.

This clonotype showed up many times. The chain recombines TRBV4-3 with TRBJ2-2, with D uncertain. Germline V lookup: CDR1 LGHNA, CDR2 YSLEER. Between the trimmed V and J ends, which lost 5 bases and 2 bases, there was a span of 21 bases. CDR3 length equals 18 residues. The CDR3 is CASSKNPYTDINTGELFF. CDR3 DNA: TGCGCCAGCAGCAAAAACCCCTACACAGATATAAACACCGGGGAGCTGTTTTTT.

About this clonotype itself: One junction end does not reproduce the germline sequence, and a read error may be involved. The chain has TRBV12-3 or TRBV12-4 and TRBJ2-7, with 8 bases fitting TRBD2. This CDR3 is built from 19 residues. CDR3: CAISLDFSGGGLVWYEQYF. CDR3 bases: TGTGCCATCAGTCTAGACTTCTCCGGCGGGGGACTAGTTTGGTACGAGCAGTACTTC.

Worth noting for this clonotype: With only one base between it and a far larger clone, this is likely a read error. The CDR3 DNA is TGTGCCAGCACGCCAGCCGGGACAGGGTCCTCTGGCTACACCTTC. As protein: CASTPAGTGSSGYTF. This chain connects TRBV7-8 to TRBJ1-2; 9 nucleotides match TRBD1. The germline V gene encodes CDR1 SGHVS and CDR2 FQNEAQ. This CDR3 region has 15 residues. The J segment lost 7 bases and the V segment lost 7 bases, leaving 13 bases of the junction unmatched.

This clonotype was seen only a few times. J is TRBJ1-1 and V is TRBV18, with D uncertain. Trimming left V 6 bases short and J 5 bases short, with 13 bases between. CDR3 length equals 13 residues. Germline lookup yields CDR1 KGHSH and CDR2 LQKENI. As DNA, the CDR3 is TGTGCCAGCTCGACTGAGGGTCCAACTGAAGCTTTCTTT. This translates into CASSTEGPTEAFF.

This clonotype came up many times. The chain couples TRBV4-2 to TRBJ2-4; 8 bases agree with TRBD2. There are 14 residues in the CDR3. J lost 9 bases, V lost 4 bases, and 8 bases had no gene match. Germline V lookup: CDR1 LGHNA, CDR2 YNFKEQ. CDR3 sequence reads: CASSLGLELGIQYF. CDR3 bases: TGTGCCAGCAGCCTGGGACTAGAGTTAGGCATTCAGTACTTC.

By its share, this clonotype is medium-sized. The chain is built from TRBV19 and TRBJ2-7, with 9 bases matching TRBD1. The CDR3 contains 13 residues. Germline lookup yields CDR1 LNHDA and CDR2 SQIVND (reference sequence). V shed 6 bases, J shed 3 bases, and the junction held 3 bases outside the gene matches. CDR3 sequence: CASRQGAGYEQYF. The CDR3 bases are TGTGCCAGTAGACAGGGGGCAGGCTACGAGCAGTACTTC. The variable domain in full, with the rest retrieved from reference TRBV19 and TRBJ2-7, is DGGITQSPKYLFRKEGQNVTLSCEQNLNHDAMYWYRQDPGQGLRLIYYSQIVNDFQKGDIAEGYSVSREKKESFPLTVTSAQKNPTAFYLCASRQGAGYEQYFGPGTRLTVT.